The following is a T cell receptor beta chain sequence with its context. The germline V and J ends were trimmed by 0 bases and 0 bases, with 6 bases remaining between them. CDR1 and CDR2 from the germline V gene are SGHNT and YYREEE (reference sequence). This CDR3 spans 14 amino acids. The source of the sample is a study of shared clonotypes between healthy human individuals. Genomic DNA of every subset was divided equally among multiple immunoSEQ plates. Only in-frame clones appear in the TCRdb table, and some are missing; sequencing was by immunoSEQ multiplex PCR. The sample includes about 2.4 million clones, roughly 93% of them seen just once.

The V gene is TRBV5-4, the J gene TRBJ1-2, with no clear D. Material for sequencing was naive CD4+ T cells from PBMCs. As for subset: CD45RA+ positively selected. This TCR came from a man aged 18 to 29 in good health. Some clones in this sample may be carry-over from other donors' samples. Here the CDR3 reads CASSLGVSNYGYTF. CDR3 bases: TGTGCCAGCAGCTTGGGGGTTTCTAACTATGGCTACACCTTC.